This T cell receptor (beta chain) was documented in a study of blood T cell repertoires in COVID-19. Across the whole study: T cells, B-cell-depleted T cells, or PBMCs provided the cDNA or gDNA that served as material.

The assay was immunoSEQ multiplex PCR, and TCRdb's table has in-frame clones only and misses some. Of roughly 350,000 clones in the sample, about 90% were seen once. In Seattle, patients joined the study during active infection and were tracked longitudinally. Sequenced: peripheral blood. The origin of this receptor is a woman aged 45-65 years with COVID-19, enrolled during active disease.

The CDR3 nucleotides read TGTGCCAGCAGCCATAGCGGGTCCGCCCCTCGCGAGCAGTACTTC. This codes for CASSHSGSAPREQYF. The chain couples TRBV11-2 to TRBJ2-7; 7 bases agree with TRBD2. CDR1 and CDR2 (germline): SGHAT, FQNNGV. J was trimmed by 6 bases and V by 5 bases; bases with no gene match: 13. This CDR3 is 15 amino acids long.